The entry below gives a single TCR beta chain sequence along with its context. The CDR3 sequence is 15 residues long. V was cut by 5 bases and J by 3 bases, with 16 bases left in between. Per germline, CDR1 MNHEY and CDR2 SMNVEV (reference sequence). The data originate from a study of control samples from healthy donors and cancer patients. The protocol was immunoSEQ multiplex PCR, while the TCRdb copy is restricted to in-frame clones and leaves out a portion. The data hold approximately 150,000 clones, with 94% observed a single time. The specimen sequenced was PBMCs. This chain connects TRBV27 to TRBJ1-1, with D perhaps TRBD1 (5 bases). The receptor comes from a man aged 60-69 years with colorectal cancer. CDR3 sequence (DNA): TGTGCCAGCAGTATACGGGGGTTCATGGACACTGAAGCTTTCTTT. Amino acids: CASSIRGFMDTEAFF.